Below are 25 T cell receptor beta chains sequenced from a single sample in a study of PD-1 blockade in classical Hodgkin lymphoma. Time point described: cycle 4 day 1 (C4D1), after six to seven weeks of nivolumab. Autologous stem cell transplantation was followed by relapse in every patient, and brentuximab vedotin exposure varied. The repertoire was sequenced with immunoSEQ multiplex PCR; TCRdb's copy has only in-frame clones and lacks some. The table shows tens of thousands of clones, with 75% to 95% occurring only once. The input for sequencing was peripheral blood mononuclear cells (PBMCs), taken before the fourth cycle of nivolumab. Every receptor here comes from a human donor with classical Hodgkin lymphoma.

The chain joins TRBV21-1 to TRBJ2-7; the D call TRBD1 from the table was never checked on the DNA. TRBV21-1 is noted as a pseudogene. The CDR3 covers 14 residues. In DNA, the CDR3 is TGTGCCAGTCCTACAGGGAGAGTGCGAGACGAGCAGTACTTC. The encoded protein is CASPTGRVRDEQYF.

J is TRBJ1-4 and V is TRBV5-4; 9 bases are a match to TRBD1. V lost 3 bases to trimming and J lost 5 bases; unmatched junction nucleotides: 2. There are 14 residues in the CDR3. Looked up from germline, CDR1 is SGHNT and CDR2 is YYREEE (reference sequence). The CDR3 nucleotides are TGTGCCAGCAGCTCTGGGACAGGGAATGAAAAACTGTTTTTT. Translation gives CASSSGTGNEKLFF.

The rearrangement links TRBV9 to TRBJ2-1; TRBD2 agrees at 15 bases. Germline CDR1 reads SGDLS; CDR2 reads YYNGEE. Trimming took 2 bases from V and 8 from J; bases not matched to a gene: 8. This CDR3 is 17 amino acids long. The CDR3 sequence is CASSVSGTSGGIDEQFF. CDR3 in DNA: TGTGCCAGCAGCGTTTCGGGGACTAGCGGGGGGATAGATGAGCAGTTCTTC. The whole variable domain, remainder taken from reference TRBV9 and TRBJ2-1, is DSGVTQTPKHLITATGQRVTLRCSPRSGDLSVYWYQQSLDQGLQFLIQYYNGEERAKGNILERFSAQQFPDLHSELNLSSLELGDSALYFCASSVSGTSGGIDEQFFGPGTRLTVL.

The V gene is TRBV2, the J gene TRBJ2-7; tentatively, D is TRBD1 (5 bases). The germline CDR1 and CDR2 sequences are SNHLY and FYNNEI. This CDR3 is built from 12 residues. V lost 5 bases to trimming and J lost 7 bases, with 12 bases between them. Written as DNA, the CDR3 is TGTGCCAGCAGTAAAGACAGTCCTGAGCAGTACTTC. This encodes CASSKDSPEQYF.

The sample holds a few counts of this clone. CDR3 loop: CAISDGHPEAFF. DNA for the CDR3: TGTGCCATCAGTGATGGTCACCCTGAAGCTTTCTTT. The J gene is TRBJ1-1, the V gene TRBV10-3; D is ambiguous. Germline V lookup: CDR1 ENHRY, CDR2 SYGVKD. V shed 3 bases and J shed 6 bases, with 8 bases lying between them. The CDR3 loop spans 12 amino acids.

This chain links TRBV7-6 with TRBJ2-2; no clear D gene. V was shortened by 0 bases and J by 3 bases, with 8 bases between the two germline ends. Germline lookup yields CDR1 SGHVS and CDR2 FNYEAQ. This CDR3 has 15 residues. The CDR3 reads CASSLAGGYTGELFF. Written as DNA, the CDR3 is TGTGCCAGCAGCTTAGCGGGCGGATACACCGGGGAGCTGTTTTTT.

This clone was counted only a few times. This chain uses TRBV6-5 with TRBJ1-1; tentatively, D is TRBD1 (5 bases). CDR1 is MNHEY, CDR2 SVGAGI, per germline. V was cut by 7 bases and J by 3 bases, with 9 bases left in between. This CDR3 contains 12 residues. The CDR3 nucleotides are TGTGCCAGCATCTCCAGGGACACTGAAGCTTTCTTT. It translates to CASISRDTEAFF.

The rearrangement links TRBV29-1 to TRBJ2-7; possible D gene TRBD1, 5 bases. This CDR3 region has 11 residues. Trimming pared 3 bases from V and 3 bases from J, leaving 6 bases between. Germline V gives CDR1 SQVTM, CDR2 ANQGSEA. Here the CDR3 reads CSVDQGYEQYF. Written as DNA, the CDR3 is TGCAGCGTTGATCAGGGCTACGAGCAGTACTTC.

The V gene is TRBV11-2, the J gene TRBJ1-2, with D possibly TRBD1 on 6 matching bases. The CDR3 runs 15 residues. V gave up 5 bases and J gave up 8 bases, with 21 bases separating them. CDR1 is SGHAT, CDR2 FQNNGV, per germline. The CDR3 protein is CASSPGPNNREGYTF. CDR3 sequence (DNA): TGTGCCAGCAGCCCAGGACCAAATAACAGGGAGGGCTACACCTTC. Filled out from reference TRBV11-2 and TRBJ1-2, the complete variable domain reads EAGVAQSPRYKIIEKRQSVAFWCNPISGHATLYWYQQILGQGPKLLIQFQNNGVVDDSQLPKDRFSAERLKGVDSTLKIQPAKLEDSAVYLCASSPGPNNREGYTFGSGTRLTVV.

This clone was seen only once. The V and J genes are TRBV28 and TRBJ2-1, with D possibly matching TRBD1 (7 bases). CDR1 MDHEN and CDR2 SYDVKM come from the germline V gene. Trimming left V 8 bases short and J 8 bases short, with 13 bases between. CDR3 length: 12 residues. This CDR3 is CASLDREDEQFF. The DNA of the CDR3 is TGTGCCAGCCTAGACAGGGAGGATGAGCAGTTCTTC.

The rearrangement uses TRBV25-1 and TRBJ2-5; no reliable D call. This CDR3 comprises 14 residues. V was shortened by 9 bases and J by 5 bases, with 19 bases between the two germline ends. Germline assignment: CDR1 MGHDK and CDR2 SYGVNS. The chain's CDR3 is CARHVHAGEETQYF. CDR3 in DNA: TGTGCCAGGCACGTCCACGCCGGAGAGGAGACCCAGTACTTC.

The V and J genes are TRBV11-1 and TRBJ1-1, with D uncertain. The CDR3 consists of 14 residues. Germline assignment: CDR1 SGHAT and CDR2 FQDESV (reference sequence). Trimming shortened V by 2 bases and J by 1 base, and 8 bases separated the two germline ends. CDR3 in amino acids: CASSLKHQNTEAFF. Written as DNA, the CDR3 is TGTGCCAGCAGCTTAAAACACCAGAACACTGAAGCTTTCTTT.

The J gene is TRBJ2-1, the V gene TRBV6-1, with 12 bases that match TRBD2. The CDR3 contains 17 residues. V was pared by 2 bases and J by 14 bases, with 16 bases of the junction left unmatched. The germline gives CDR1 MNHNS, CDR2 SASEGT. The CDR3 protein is CASSELKPASGGAVEFF. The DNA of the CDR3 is TGTGCCAGCAGTGAATTGAAACCCGCTAGCGGGGGGGCCGTCGAGTTCTTC.

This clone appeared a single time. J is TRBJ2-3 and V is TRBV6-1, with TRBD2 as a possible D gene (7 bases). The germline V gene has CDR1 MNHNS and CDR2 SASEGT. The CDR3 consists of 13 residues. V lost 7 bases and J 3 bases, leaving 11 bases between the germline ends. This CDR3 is CASIGRGTDTQYF. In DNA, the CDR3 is TGTGCCAGCATAGGGAGGGGGACAGATACGCAGTATTTT.

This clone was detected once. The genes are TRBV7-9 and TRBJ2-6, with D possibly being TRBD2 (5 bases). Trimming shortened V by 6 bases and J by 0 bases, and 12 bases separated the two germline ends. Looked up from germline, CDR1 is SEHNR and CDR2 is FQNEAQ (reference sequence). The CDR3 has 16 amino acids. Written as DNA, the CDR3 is TGTGCCAGCAGTCCAAGGAGGAGCTCTGGGGCCAACGTCCTGACTTTC. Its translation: CASSPRRSSGANVLTF.

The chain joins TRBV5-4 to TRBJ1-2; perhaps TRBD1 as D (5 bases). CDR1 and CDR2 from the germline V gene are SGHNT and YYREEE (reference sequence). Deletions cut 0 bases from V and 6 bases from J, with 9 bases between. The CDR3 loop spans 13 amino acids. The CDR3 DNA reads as TGTGCCAGCAGCTTGGTGGGACCAGATGGCTACACCTTC. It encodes CASSLVGPDGYTF.

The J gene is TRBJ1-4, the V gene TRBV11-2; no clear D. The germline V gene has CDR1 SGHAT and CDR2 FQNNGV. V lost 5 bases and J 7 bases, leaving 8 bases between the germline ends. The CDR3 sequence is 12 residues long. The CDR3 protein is CASSQEGEKLFF. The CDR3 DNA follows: TGTGCCAGCAGCCAAGAGGGTGAAAAACTGTTTTTT.

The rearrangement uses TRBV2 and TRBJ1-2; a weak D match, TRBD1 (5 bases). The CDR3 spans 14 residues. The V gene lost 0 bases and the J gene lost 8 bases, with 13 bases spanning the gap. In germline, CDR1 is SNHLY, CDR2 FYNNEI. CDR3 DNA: TGTGCCAGCAGTGAAGCGTGGGACGTACGAGGCTACACCTTC. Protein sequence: CASSEAWDVRGYTF.

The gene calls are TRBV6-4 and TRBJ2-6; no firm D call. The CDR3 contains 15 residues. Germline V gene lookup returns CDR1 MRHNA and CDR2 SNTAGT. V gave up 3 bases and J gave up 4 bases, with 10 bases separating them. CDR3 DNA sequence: TGTGCCAGCAGTGAGCGGAGTCTGGGGGCCAACGTCCTGACTTTC. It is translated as CASSERSLGANVLTF.

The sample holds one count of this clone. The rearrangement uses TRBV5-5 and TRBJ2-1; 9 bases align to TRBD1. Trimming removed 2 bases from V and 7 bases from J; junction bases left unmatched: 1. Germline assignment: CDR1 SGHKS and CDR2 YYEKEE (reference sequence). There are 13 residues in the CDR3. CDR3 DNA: TGTGCCAGCAGCTTTGACAGGGGGAATGAGCAGTTCTTC. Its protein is CASSFDRGNEQFF.

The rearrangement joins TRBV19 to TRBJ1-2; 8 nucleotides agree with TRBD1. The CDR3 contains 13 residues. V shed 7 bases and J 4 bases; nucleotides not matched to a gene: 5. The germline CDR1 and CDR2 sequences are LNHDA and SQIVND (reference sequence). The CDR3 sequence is CASTLTGAYGYTF. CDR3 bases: TGTGCCAGTACCCTGACAGGGGCCTATGGCTACACCTTC.

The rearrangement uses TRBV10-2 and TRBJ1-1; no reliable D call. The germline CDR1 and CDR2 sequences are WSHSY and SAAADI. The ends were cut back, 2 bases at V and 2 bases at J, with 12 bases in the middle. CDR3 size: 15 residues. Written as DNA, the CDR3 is TGCGCCAGCAGTGAGAAGGGCAGACTAAACACTGAAGCTTTCTTT. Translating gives CASSEKGRLNTEAFF.

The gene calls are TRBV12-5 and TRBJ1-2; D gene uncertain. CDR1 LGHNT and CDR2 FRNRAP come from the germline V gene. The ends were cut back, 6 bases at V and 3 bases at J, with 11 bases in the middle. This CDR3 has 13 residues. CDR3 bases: TGTGCTAGTGGCCAGCGCGGGGACTATGGCTACACCTTC. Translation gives CASGQRGDYGYTF. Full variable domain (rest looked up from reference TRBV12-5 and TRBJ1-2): DARVTQTPRHKVTEMGQEVTMRCQPILGHNTVFWYRQTMMQGLELLAYFRNRAPLDDSGMPKDRFSAEMPDATLATLKIQPSEPRDSAVYFCASGQRGDYGYTFGSGTRLTVV.

The CDR3 DNA is TGTGCCAGTAGCGTATGGCGAGGACAGGGGGCCCACGAGCAGTACTTC. It yields the protein CASSVWRGQGAHEQYF. The V and J genes are TRBV19 and TRBJ2-7, with TRBD1 matching 11 bases. The CDR3 has 16 residues. V lost 6 bases and J lost 5; bases outside the gene matches: 12. Germline CDR1 LNHDA, CDR2 SQIVND (reference sequence).

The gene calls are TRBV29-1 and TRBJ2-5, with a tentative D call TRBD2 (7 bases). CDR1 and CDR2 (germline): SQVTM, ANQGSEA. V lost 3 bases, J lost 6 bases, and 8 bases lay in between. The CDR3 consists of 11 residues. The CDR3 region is CSVDGGQTQYF. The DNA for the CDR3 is TGCAGCGTTGACGGGGGGCAGACCCAGTACTTC.